The 23 T cell receptor beta chains presented below share a single source sample, sequenced in a study of cytomegalovirus exposure and HLA in healthy donors. PCR was performed using 60 Vbeta and 13 Jbeta primers. Only in-frame clones appear in the TCRdb table, and some are missing; sequencing was by immunoSEQ multiplex PCR. Of more than 100,000 clones listed, approximately 72% are singletons. Source material: PBMCs. The origin of the receptors is a man between 18 and 29 years old in good health and CMV-seronegative.

J is TRBJ1-2 and V is TRBV7-6, with TRBD1 identical over 9 bases. Per the germline V gene, CDR1 is SGHVS and CDR2 is FNYEAQ. The CDR3 length is 15 residues. V was clipped by 4 bases and J by 3 bases; unmatched bases: 6. In nucleotides, the CDR3 is TGTGCCAGCAGCTACAAAGGACAGGGGTACTATGGCTACACCTTC. It codes for CASSYKGQGYYGYTF.

The chain links TRBV6-1 to TRBJ1-3, with no clear D. Trimming left V 4 bases short and J 9 bases short, with 7 bases between. Germline CDR1 reads MNHNS; CDR2 reads SASEGT. The CDR3 is 11 residues long. Written as DNA, the CDR3 is TGTGCCAGCAGTGCCCTATGCACCATATATTTT. Its protein product is CASSALCTIYF.

Only a few counts were recorded for this clone. The chain uses TRBV27 and TRBJ1-1; D unresolved. This CDR3 comprises 13 residues. Germline assignment: CDR1 MNHEY and CDR2 SMNVEV (reference sequence). V was pared by 3 bases and J by 1 base, with 6 bases between. The CDR3 spells CASSFSTNTEAFF. The CDR3 DNA sequence: TGTGCCAGCAGTTTTAGTACGAACACTGAAGCTTTCTTT.

The rearrangement uses TRBV5-4 and TRBJ1-2; 8 nucleotides match TRBD1. This CDR3 is built from 14 residues. V lost 6 bases and J lost 1; bases outside the gene matches: 5. Per the germline V gene, CDR1 is SGHNT and CDR2 is YYREEE (reference sequence). The CDR3 loop is CASTLTGVNYGYTF. DNA of the CDR3: TGTGCCAGCACCCTGACAGGGGTTAACTATGGCTACACCTTC.

The V call is TRBV19, the J call TRBJ2-1, with D tentatively TRBD1 (5 bases). Trimming removed 7 bases at V and 1 base at J, with 14 bases between. Germline loops: CDR1 LNHDA, CDR2 SQIVND (reference sequence). This CDR3 comprises 15 residues. The CDR3 nucleotides read TGTGCCAGTAATGATCAGGGATTTTCCTACAATGAGCAGTTCTTC. Its translation: CASNDQGFSYNEQFF.

This chain uses TRBV4-3 with TRBJ2-7, with D possibly matching TRBD2 (6 bases). Trimming took 1 base from V and 2 from J, leaving 15 bases between them. Germline V lookup: CDR1 LGHNA, CDR2 YSLEER. The length of the CDR3 is 16 residues. CDR3 in DNA: TGCGCCAGCAGCCAAGTAATTACTAGCCGCACCTACGAGCAGTACTTC. This sequence encodes CASSQVITSRTYEQYF.

The chain has TRBV10-2 and TRBJ2-1, with 9 bases that match TRBD2. J gave up 0 bases and V 6 bases, and 3 bases lay outside the gene matches. The CDR3 extends over 15 amino acids. CDR1 is WSHSY and CDR2 is SAAADI in the germline V gene. This CDR3 is CASRIAGASYNEQFF. The CDR3 DNA sequence: TGCGCCAGCAGAATAGCGGGGGCCTCCTACAATGAGCAGTTCTTC.

V gene TRBV7-3 combines with J gene TRBJ2-7, with a tentative D call TRBD1 (6 bases). V was shortened by 3 bases and J by 4 bases, with 10 bases between the two germline ends. The germline V gene has CDR1 SGHTA and CDR2 FQGTGA. CDR3 size: 13 residues. CDR3 amino acids: CASSFGQGYEQYF. In nucleotides, the CDR3 is TGTGCCAGCAGCTTCGGTCAGGGGTACGAGCAGTACTTC.

The V gene is TRBV6-5, the J gene TRBJ1-3, with 7 bases fitting TRBD1. The CDR3 is 15 amino acids. V was clipped by 7 bases and J by 2 bases; unmatched bases: 8. Germline values: CDR1 MNHEY, CDR2 SVGAGI. CDR3 in DNA: TGTGCCAGCACGCCGACAGGGATGGCTGGAAACACCATATATTTT. The encoded protein is CASTPTGMAGNTIYF.

This clone was recorded once. The chain combines TRBV15 with TRBJ2-2; D might be TRBD1 (5 bases). The length of the CDR3 is 15 residues. With 3 bases removed from V and 5 bases from J, the gap between germline ends came to 13 bases. CDR1 is LNHNV and CDR2 is YYDKDF in the germline V gene (reference sequence). The CDR3 spells CATSRGGAGTGELFF. CDR3 in DNA: TGTGCCACCAGCAGGGGTGGGGCTGGAACCGGGGAGCTGTTTTTT.

The chain employs TRBV7-9 and TRBJ2-3, with D uncertain. The V gene lost 1 base and the J gene lost 6 bases, with 14 bases spanning the gap. This CDR3 region has 15 residues. Germline CDR1 is SEHNR and CDR2 is FQNEAQ (reference sequence). The CDR3 sequence is CASSLGASSSDTQYF. The CDR3 DNA follows: TGTGCCAGCAGCTTAGGAGCTAGTAGTTCCGATACGCAGTATTTT.

This sequence joins TRBV7-3 and TRBJ2-5, with a weak D call TRBD2 (6 bases). The length of the CDR3 is 13 residues. V was pared by 2 bases and J by 4 bases, with 8 bases between. The germline gives CDR1 SGHTA, CDR2 FQGTGA. The chain's CDR3 is CASSLARGETQYF. CDR3 coding DNA: TGTGCCAGCAGCTTAGCGCGGGGAGAGACCCAGTACTTC.

V usage is TRBV5-6 and J usage is TRBJ2-7; TRBD1 might be the D (5 bases). This CDR3 contains 14 residues. Trimming pared 3 bases from V and 3 bases from J, leaving 13 bases between. Per germline, CDR1 SGHDT and CDR2 YYEEEE. The DNA of the CDR3 is TGTGCCAGCAGCTCTGGGGCACTGCGCTACGAGCAGTACTTC. This translates into CASSSGALRYEQYF.

This rearrangement joins TRBV16 to TRBJ1-2, with D unresolved. Trimming cost V 2 bases and J 1 base, with 8 bases left between them. The CDR3 has 14 amino acids. CDR1 is KGHSY, CDR2 FQNENV, per germline. CDR3 in amino acids: CASSQTRINYGYTF. In nucleotides, the CDR3 is TGTGCCAGCAGCCAAACCAGGATTAACTATGGCTACACCTTC.

This clone was observed a handful of times. The chain joins TRBV20-1 to TRBJ1-3; D may be TRBD1 (6 bases). CDR3 length equals 11 residues. The V gene's germline CDR1 is DFQATT and CDR2 SNEGSKA (reference sequence). The CDR3, as DNA: TGCAGAGCGGACAGCGGAGACACCATATATTTT. Its translation is CRADSGDTIYF.

This chain joins TRBV5-5 and TRBJ2-7; 9 bases are a match to TRBD1. V dropped 4 bases and J dropped 5; count of bases not matched to a gene: 7. The CDR3 length is 14 residues. Germline V gene data show CDR1 as SGHKS and CDR2 as YYEKEE (reference sequence). CDR3 amino acids: CASSQWDRDHEQYF. CDR3 coding DNA: TGTGCCAGCAGCCAGTGGGACAGGGACCACGAGCAGTACTTC.

This clone was found once. The chain couples TRBV6-5 to TRBJ1-1; 7 bases map to TRBD1. With V trimmed by 5 bases and J by 11 bases, 14 bases remained unmatched. Per germline, CDR1 MNHEY and CDR2 SVGAGI. The CDR3 contains 14 residues. The CDR3 bases are TGTGCCAGCAGTGAATATCCGGGACAGAAGCAGGCTTTCTTT. Its protein product is CASSEYPGQKQAFF.

This sequence joins TRBV30 and TRBJ2-1, with TRBD2 matching over 9 bases. This CDR3 contains 15 residues. Looked up from germline, CDR1 is GTSNPN and CDR2 is SVGIG (reference sequence). With V trimmed by 1 base and J by 4 bases, 5 bases remained unmatched. The CDR3 DNA reads as TGTGCCTGGAGTGGGGCGACTAGCGGTTACAATGAGCAGTTCTTC. Encoded protein: CAWSGATSGYNEQFF.

The chain joins TRBV7-6 to TRBJ1-5, with D unclear. Germline V CDR1 and CDR2: SGHVS, FNYEAQ. The CDR3 is made up of 15 amino acids. Trimming left V 0 bases short and J 3 bases short, with 9 bases between. CDR3 loop: CASSLADGNNQPQHF. CDR3 nucleotide sequence: TGTGCCAGCAGCTTAGCGGACGGGAACAATCAGCCCCAGCATTTT.

This clone was seen only a few times. The rearrangement uses TRBV10-3 and TRBJ1-4; TRBD1 aligns across 8 bases. With V trimmed by 0 bases and J by 8 bases, 8 bases remained unmatched. The CDR3 extends over 16 amino acids. Germline V gives CDR1 ENHRY, CDR2 SYGVKD. For the CDR3, the DNA is TGTGCCATCAGTGAGTCGGCAGGGGGCAGGATGGAAAAACTGTTTTTT. Translation gives CAISESAGGRMEKLFF.

This chain uses TRBV5-1 with TRBJ2-7, with D tentatively TRBD2 (6 bases). The germline V and J ends were trimmed by 2 bases and 0 bases, with 9 bases remaining between them. CDR1 and CDR2 from the germline V gene are SGHRS and YFSETQ. The CDR3 is made up of 14 amino acids. The CDR3 DNA follows: TGCGCCAGCAGCTTTCTAGCGAACTCCTACGAGCAGTACTTC. Residues: CASSFLANSYEQYF.

This clone was found a few times. This chain links TRBV6-5 with TRBJ2-5; a weak D match, TRBD1 (6 bases). Trimming took 0 bases from V and 5 from J, leaving 10 bases between them. Germline V gene data show CDR1 as MNHEY and CDR2 as SVGAGI. This CDR3 spans 14 amino acids. The CDR3 DNA is TGTGCCAGCAGTTACTCGAGCAGGGGCGAGACCCAGTACTTC. This gives the protein CASSYSSRGETQYF.

The sample holds a few counts of this clone. The chain couples TRBV12-2 to TRBJ2-4; TRBD2, as called in the table, went unchecked against the DNA. TRBV12-2 constitutes a pseudogene. This CDR3 is 17 amino acids long. The CDR3 DNA follows: TGTGCAAGTCGCTCCACTCCTAGCGGGGGGGCCGGAGACATTCAGTACTTC. Its translation: CASRSTPSGGAGDIQYF.